These T cell receptor beta chains were read from a single sample in a study of CD8 T cells in Susac syndrome. TCRdb fed the immunoSEQ multiplex PCR reads into MiXCR, producing one record per CDR3 protein. Of about 110,000 distinct CDR3 sequences in the sample, roughly 96% were seen once. Sequencing input: CD4+ T cells from PBMCs. All receptors derive from a human donor in good health. Each CDR3 is given with its conserved first and last residue. A D gene is named only where the DNA matches it firmly.

v_gene	d_gene	j_gene	CDR3aa
TRBV19	-	TRBJ2-1	CASNSGESNYNEQFF
TRBV18	-	TRBJ2-1	CASSPGPPGLSYNEQFF
TRBV29-1	TRBD1	TRBJ2-3	CSLNRGSTDTQYF
TRBV5-1	TRBD1	TRBJ2-7	CASSLGQGQGKQYF
TRBV20-1	TRBD1	TRBJ2-2	CSAPRTGGTGELFF
TRBV24-1	-	TRBJ2-2	CATSDPRAAAGELFF
TRBV7-6	TRBD1	TRBJ2-7	CASSLDRGDVQYF
TRBV3-1	-	TRBJ2-7	CASSQVMNEQYF
TRBV30	TRBD1	TRBJ2-5	CAWGTGVGETQYF
TRBV12-3/TRBV12-4	TRBD2	TRBJ2-3	CASSRSGVGDTQYF
TRBV10-3	TRBD2	TRBJ2-5	CAISSGLAGGQETQYF
TRBV7-6	-	TRBJ1-2	CASSSRTDAYGYTF
TRBV6-5	-	TRBJ2-7	CASSYFWGHEQYF
TRBV20-1	-	TRBJ1-2	CSAASGTIYGYTF
TRBV20-1	-	TRBJ2-4	CSALPQGRGAKNIQYF
TRBV15	TRBD1	TRBJ2-3	CATSRRDRGPADTQYF
TRBV29-1	-	TRBJ2-7	CSVEAGRFEQYF
TRBV2	TRBD2	TRBJ2-2	CASSPTPGLAEPGELFF
TRBV6-5	TRBD1	TRBJ2-5	CASSPLPGQQETQYF
TRBV3-1	-	TRBJ2-1	CASSQVLSNEQFF
TRBV3-1	TRBD1	TRBJ1-2	CASSQRTGGEGYTF
TRBV4-3	TRBD1	TRBJ2-6	CASSQARTGAVSGANVLTF
TRBV4-1	-	TRBJ1-5	CASSQFRGLNQPQHF
TRBV4-1	-	TRBJ2-3	CASSQGTGNKDTQYF
TRBV6-2/TRBV6-3	-	TRBJ2-7	CASSPRMGRLGEQYF
TRBV25-1	TRBD2	TRBJ2-7	CASSEYGGTSTEQYF
TRBV7-2	TRBD1	TRBJ2-7	CASSLTGGSYEQYF
TRBV4-1	-	TRBJ2-1	CASSQPLGTRLGEQFF
TRBV23-1	-	TRBJ2-3	CASSQKERTRGSLTQYF